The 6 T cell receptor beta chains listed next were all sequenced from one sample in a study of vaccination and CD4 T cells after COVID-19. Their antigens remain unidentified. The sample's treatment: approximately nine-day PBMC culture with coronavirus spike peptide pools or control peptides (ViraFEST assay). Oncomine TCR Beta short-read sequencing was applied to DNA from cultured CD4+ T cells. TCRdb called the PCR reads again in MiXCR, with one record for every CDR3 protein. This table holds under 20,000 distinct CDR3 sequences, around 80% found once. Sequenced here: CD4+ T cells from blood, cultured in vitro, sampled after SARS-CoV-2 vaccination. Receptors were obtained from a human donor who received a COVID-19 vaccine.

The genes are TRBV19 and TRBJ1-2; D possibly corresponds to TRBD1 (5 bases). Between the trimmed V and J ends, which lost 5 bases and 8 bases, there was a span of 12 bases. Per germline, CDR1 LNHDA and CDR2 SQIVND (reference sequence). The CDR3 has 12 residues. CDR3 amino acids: CASSHQRGGYTF. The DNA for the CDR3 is TGTGCCAGTAGTCACCAAAGGGGAGGCTACACCTTC. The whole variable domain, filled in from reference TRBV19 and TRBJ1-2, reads DGGITQSPKYLFRKEGQNVTLSCEQNLNHDAMYWYRQDPGQGLRLIYYSQIVNDFQKGDIAEGYSVSREKKESFPLTVTSAQKNPTAFYLCASSHQRGGYTFGSGTRLTVV.

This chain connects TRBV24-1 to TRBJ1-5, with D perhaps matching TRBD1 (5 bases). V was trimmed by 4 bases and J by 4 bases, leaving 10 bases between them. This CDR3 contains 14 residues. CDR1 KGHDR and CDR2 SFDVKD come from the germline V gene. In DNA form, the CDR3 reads TGTGCCACCAGTGAGGCAGGGTTGAATCAGCCCCAGCATTTT. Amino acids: CATSEAGLNQPQHF.

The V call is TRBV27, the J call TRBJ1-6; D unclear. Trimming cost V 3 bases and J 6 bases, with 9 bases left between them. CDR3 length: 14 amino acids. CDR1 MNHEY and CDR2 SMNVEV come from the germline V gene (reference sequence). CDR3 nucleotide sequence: TGTGCCAGCAGTTTTGAGGGAATTAATTCACCCCTCCACTTT. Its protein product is CASSFEGINSPLHF.

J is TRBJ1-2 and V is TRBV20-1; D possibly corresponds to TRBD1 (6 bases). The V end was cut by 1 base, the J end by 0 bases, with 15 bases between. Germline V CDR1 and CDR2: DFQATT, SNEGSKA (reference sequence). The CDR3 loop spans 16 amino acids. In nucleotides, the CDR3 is TGCAGTGCTAGAGGACGTTGGGGGCTTGCTAACTATGGCTACACCTTC. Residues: CSARGRWGLANYGYTF.

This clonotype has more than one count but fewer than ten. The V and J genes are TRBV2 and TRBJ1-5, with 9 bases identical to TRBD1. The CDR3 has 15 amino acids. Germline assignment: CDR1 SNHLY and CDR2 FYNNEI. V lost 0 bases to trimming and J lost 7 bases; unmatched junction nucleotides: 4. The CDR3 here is CASSEAGQGGQPQHF. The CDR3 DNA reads TGTGCCAGCAGTGAAGCGGGACAGGGTGGCCAGCCCCAGCATTTT.

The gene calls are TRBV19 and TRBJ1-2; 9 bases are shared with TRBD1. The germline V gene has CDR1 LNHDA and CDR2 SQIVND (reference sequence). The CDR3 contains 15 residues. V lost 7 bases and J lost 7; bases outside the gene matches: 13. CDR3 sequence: CASTPSRDREAGYTF. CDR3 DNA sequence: TGTGCCAGTACCCCTAGTAGGGACAGGGAGGCTGGCTACACCTTC.